Each of the 16 T cell receptor beta chains below was sequenced from the same sample in a study of blood T cells in healthy people across ages. A J-beta primer mix and a sample-barcoded 5' primer were used in a second PCR of roughly 7 to 12 cycles. TCRdb itself ran the 5' RACE reads through MiXCR, one entry per CDR3 protein. The sample has about 640,000 distinct CDR3 sequences, 58% seen once. Sequenced material: blood. These receptors were obtained from a man aged 60 to 69 in good health.

V usage is TRBV5-4 and J usage is TRBJ2-3; TRBD1 is a possible D gene (6 bases). This CDR3 region has 15 residues. Deletions cut 0 bases from V and 7 bases from J, with 15 bases between. Germline CDR1 SGHNT, CDR2 YYREEE (reference sequence). CDR3 region: CASSLDPTGLYTQYF. CDR3 coding DNA: TGTGCCAGCAGCTTGGATCCGACAGGTCTGTATACGCAGTATTTT.

Details on this clonotype: Germline is not matched at one junction end, which may reflect a read error. This chain links TRBV6-5 with TRBJ2-6; 7 bases match TRBD1. Per the germline V gene, CDR1 is MNHEY and CDR2 is SVGAGI. CDR3 length: 18 amino acids. DNA of the CDR3: TGTGCCGGCAGTTCGCCCGGGACAGCCCGCTCTGGGGCCAACGTCCTGACTTTC. Protein product: CAGSSPGTARSGANVLTF.

The rearrangement uses TRBV7-2 and TRBJ1-2, with a possible D match to TRBD1 (5 bases). V shed 2 bases and J shed 7 bases, with 11 bases lying between them. This CDR3 has 13 amino acids. Germline loops: CDR1 SGHTA, CDR2 FQGNSA. CDR3 region: CASSLPGSLGYTF. CDR3 DNA: TGTGCCAGCAGCTTACCAGGGTCTCTTGGCTACACCTTC.

Only a few counts were recorded for this clonotype. This rearrangement joins TRBV9 to TRBJ2-5, with TRBD1 matching 10 bases. Germline lookup yields CDR1 SGDLS and CDR2 YYNGEE. The CDR3 length is 16 residues. Trimming cost V 0 bases and J 5 bases; bases outside gene matches: 7. The CDR3 nucleotides are TGTGCCAGCAGCGTAGCAGGACAGGGGGAGGGTGAGACCCAGTACTTC. Its translation: CASSVAGQGEGETQYF.

The rearrangement joins TRBV12-3 or TRBV12-4 to TRBJ2-3, with TRBD2 as a possible D gene (5 bases). Trimming stripped 1 base from V and 3 bases from J, with 14 bases between. The CDR3 length is 16 residues. CDR3 region: CASSLGRGRSTDTQYF. CDR3 sequence (DNA): TGTGCCAGCAGTTTAGGGCGCGGGCGATCAACAGATACGCAGTATTTT.

The chain combines TRBV5-1 with TRBJ2-5, with a weak D call TRBD2 (5 bases). Trimming cost V 3 bases and J 5 bases, with 11 bases left between them. The length of the CDR3 is 13 residues. CDR1 and CDR2 (germline): SGHRS, YFSETQ. DNA for the CDR3: TGCGCCAGCAGCTACGGGGTCTCGGAGACCCAGTACTTC. Translation gives CASSYGVSETQYF.

The chain has TRBV20-1 and TRBJ1-6; D is uncertain. This CDR3 has 14 residues. Germline loops: CDR1 DFQATT, CDR2 SNEGSKA (reference sequence). V was trimmed by 5 bases and J by 5 bases, leaving 13 bases between them. The CDR3 sequence is CSALSGSNNSPLHF. As DNA, the CDR3 is TGCAGTGCTCTTAGTGGGTCAAATAATTCACCCCTCCACTTT.

V and J are TRBV11-2 and TRBJ1-1; D gene ambiguous. The V and J ends lost 5 bases and 8 bases respectively, with 12 bases between them. Per germline, CDR1 SGHAT and CDR2 FQNNGV. CDR3 length: 12 amino acids. The CDR3 DNA follows: TGTGCCAGCAGCAGGTTGCGGTACGAAGCTTTCTTT. Translated: CASSRLRYEAFF. Looking up the rest from reference TRBV11-2 and TRBJ1-1 gives the full variable domain: EAGVAQSPRYKIIEKRQSVAFWCNPISGHATLYWYQQILGQGPKLLIQFQNNGVVDDSQLPKDRFSAERLKGVDSTLKIQPAKLEDSAVYLCASSRLRYEAFFGQGTRLTVV.

The rearrangement links TRBV4-2 to TRBJ1-2, with D possibly TRBD1 on 5 matching bases. V was clipped by 6 bases and J by 6 bases, with 17 bases between them. Germline V gene lookup returns CDR1 LGHNA and CDR2 YNFKEQ. The CDR3 consists of 14 residues. CDR3 DNA sequence: TGTGCCAGCAGGCCACGCCGGGGGAGTGATGGCTACACCTTC. Translating it yields CASRPRRGSDGYTF.

The chain employs TRBV24-1 and TRBJ2-1, with D perhaps TRBD1 or TRBD2 (5 bases each). The CDR3 has 18 residues. Germline V lookup: CDR1 KGHDR, CDR2 SFDVKD. Trimming shortened V by 5 bases and J by 0 bases, and 19 bases separated the two germline ends. CDR3 loop: CATSGLKGDPSSYNEQFF. DNA of the CDR3: TGTGCCACCAGTGGTCTGAAAGGGGACCCCAGCTCCTACAATGAGCAGTTCTTC.

As for this clonotype: One junction end does not reproduce the germline sequence, and a read error may be involved. The chain carries TRBV12-3 or TRBV12-4 and TRBJ2-3; possible D gene TRBD2, 6 bases. This CDR3 is built from 17 residues. In DNA, the CDR3 is TGTGCCAGCAGCTTAGATCGAGTCAGCGGGCGAACAGATGCGCAGTATTTT. Translating gives CASSLDRVSGRTDAQYF.

V and J are TRBV6-1 and TRBJ2-5, with 7 positions matching TRBD1. The CDR3 contains 15 residues. V lost 3 bases to trimming and J lost 3 bases; unmatched junction nucleotides: 7. Germline assignment: CDR1 MNHNS and CDR2 SASEGT. The CDR3 spells CASSESDRAKETQYF. For the CDR3, the DNA is TGTGCCAGCAGTGAGTCTGACAGGGCTAAAGAGACCCAGTACTTC.

The J gene is TRBJ2-2, the V gene TRBV10-3; D is uncertain. The CDR3 loop spans 15 amino acids. V was cut by 8 bases and J by 4 bases, with 17 bases left in between. CDR1 and CDR2 from the germline V gene are ENHRY and SYGVKD. The CDR3 bases are TGTGCCATCGGTCGGCAAGGACCGAGCACCGGGGAGCTGTTTTTT. Translation gives CAIGRQGPSTGELFF.

The chain links TRBV4-1 to TRBJ1-4; maybe TRBD1 (6 bases). The germline gives CDR1 MGHRA, CDR2 YSYEKL. The CDR3 runs 16 residues. The germline V and J ends were trimmed by 0 bases and 8 bases, with 16 bases remaining between them. The CDR3 region has the DNA TGCGCCAGCAGCCAAGATCGGGGGGCCTCCAGCGAAAAACTGTTTTTT. Its translation: CASSQDRGASSEKLFF.

In DNA form, the CDR3 reads TGTGCCAGCTCACCAAGGGGGTCAGGGGGCCTCGAGCAGTACTTC. Amino acids: CASSPRGSGGLEQYF. The chain recombines TRBV18 with TRBJ2-4; 8 positions match TRBD1. The J call may be mistaken, given a closer DNA end match to TRBJ2-7. Looked up from germline, CDR1 is KGHSH and CDR2 is LQKENI. The CDR3 has 15 amino acids.

The chain is built from TRBV19 and TRBJ2-1, with TRBD2 matching 10 bases. J lost 10 bases, V lost 4 bases, and 10 bases had no gene match. There are 15 residues in the CDR3. CDR1 and CDR2 from the germline V gene are LNHDA and SQIVND (reference sequence). CDR3 DNA sequence: TGTGCCAGTAGTACCGGGACTAGCGACCGGGGGGAGCAGTTCTTC. Its protein is CASSTGTSDRGEQFF.